What follows describes a single T cell receptor beta chain. Its cognate antigen is unknown. TCR beta CDR3 regions were amplified from RNA transcripts. The HTBI primer set served for first-round RT-PCR of the TCR CDR3. TCRdb fed the multiplex PCR reads into MiXCR, producing one record per CDR3 protein. The table lists more than 550,000 distinct CDR3 sequences, under 20% of them singletons. The germline V gene has CDR1 LGHNA and CDR2 YNFKEQ. The CDR3 runs to 14 residues. V was clipped by 1 base and J by 5 bases; unmatched bases: 3. This specimen belongs to a study of T cells in Graves' hyperthyroidism and ophthalmopathy. About the research overall: Before any treatment, at initial diagnosis, peripheral blood was collected. Whole-study findings and limits: Also found in blood were most expanded thyroid clonotypes above 0.001.

Hyperthyroidism, newly diagnosed and lasting under 2 months, affected patients aged 18 to 65. The sequence derives from a woman aged 45-60 years with Graves' hyperthyroidism that later progressed to Graves' ophthalmopathy. Source material: blood. This chain connects TRBV4-2 to TRBJ2-7, with 9 bases that match TRBD2. As DNA, the CDR3 is TGTGCCAGCAGCCAAGCTAGCGGGGTTAACGAGCAGTACTTC. Amino acid sequence: CASSQASGVNEQYF.